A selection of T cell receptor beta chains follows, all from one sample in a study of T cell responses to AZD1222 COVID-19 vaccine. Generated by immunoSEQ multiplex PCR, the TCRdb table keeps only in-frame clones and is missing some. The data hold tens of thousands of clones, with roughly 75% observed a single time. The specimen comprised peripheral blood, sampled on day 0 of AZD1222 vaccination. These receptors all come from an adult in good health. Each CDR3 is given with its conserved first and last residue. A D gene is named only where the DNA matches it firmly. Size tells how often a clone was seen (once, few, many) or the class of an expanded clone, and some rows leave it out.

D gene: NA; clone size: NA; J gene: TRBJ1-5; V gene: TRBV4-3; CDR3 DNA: TGCGCCAGCAGCCCGGGTATCGGTAATCAGCCCCAGCATTTT; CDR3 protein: CASSPGIGNQPQHF
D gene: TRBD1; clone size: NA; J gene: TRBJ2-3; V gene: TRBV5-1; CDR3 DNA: TGCGCCAGCAGCAAGGGACAGTACACAGATACGCAGTATTTT; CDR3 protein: CASSKGQYTDTQYF
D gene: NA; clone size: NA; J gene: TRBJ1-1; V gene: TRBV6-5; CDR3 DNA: TGTGCCAGCAGTTACTCGAGAGTCCTGAACACTGAAGCTTTCTTT; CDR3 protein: CASSYSRVLNTEAFF
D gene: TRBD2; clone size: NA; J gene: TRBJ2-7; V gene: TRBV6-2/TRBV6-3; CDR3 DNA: TGTGCCAGCAGTTACCCCCTCGCGAGCGGGGGGTCCTTCGGCTCCTACGAGCAGTACTTC; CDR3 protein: CASSYPLASGGSFGSYEQYF
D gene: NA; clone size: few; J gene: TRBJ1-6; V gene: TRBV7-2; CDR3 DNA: TGTGCCAGCAGCTTAGTCGGGACGGCGGGGAATTCACCCCTCCACTTT; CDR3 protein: CASSLVGTAGNSPLHF
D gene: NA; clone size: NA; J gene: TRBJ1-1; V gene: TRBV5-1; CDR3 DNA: TGCGCCAGCAGCTTCGACACTTACACTGAAGCTTTCTTT; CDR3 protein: CASSFDTYTEAFF
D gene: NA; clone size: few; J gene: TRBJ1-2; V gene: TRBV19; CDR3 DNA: TGTGCCAGTAGTATTGCCTTCGACTATGGCTACACCTTC; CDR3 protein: CASSIAFDYGYTF
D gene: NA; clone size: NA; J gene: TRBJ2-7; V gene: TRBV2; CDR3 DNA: TGTGCCAGCAGTGAGCAGGACCTTTCCTACGAGCAGTACTTC; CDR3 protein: CASSEQDLSYEQYF
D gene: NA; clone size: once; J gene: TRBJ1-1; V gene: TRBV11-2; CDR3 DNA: TGTGCCAGCAGCTTAGGCTCTTGGGAATCGGTGGGGGTGAACACTGAAGCTTTCTTT; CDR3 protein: CASSLGSWESVGVNTEAFF
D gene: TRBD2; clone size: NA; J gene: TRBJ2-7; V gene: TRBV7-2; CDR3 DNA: TGTGCCAGCAGCTTGGCGGCGGGAGCCTACGAGCAGTACTTC; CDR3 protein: CASSLAAGAYEQYF
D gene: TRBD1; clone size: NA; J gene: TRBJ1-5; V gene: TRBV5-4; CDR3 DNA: TGTGCCAGCAGCCCCGCGGGACAGGGGCGGGACAATCAGCCCCAGCATTTT; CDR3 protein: CASSPAGQGRDNQPQHF
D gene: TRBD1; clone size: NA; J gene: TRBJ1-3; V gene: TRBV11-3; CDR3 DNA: TGTGCCAGCAGCCGGACAGGGGAAAACACCATATATTTT; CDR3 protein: CASSRTGENTIYF
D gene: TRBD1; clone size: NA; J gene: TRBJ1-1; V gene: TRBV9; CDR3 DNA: TGTGCCAGCAGCGGAGGACAGGGTAAGGCTGAAGCTTTCTTT; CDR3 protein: CASSGGQGKAEAFF
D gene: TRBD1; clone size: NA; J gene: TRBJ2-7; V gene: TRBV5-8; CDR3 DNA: TGTGCCAGCAGCTTGGTATGGGACAGGAGCATCTACGAGCAGTACTTC; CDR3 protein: CASSLVWDRSIYEQYF
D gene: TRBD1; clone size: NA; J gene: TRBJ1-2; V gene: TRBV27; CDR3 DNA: TGTGCCAGCAGTTTGGCAGGGGGCGGCGGTGGCTACACCTTC; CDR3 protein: CASSLAGGGGGYTF
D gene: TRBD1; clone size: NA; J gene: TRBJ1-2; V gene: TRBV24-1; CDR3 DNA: TGTGCCACCAGTGACTCTGGGACAGGGGTCGGCTACACCTTC; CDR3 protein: CATSDSGTGVGYTF
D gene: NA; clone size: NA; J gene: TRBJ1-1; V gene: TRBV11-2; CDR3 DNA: TGTGCCAGCAGCTTAAGAACGACACTGAACCCCCTGTTGAACACTGAAGCTTTCTTT; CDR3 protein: CASSLRTTLNPLLNTEAFF
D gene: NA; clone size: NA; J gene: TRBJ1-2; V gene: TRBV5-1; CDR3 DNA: TGCGCCAGCAGCTTGGTAAGGATGGACGGCTACACCTTC; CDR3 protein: CASSLVRMDGYTF
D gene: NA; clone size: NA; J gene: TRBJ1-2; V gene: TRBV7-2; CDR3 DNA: TGTGCCAGCAGGGAAAGCCTTAACTATGGCTACACCTTC; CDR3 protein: CASRESLNYGYTF
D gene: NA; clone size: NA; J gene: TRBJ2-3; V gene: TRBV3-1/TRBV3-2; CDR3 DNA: TGTGCCAGCAGCCAAGGCGGACTACTGGATACGCAGTATTTT; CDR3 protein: CASSQGGLLDTQYF
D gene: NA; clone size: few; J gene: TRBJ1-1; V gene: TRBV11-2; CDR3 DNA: TGTGCCAGCAGCTCGCAGACAGCCATGAACACTGAAGCTTTCTTT; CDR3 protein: CASSSQTAMNTEAFF
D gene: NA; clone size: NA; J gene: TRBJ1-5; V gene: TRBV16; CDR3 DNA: TGTGCCAGCAGCCAGAGACGGGGAAGTGGAAATCAGCCCCAGCATTTT; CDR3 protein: CASSQRRGSGNQPQHF
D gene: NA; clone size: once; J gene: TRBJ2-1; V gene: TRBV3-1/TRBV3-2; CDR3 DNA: TGTGCCAGCAGCCAGGTCATGATAGATTACAATGAGCAGTTCTTC; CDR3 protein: CASSQVMIDYNEQFF
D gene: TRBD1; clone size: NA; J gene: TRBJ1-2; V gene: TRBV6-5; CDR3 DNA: TGTGCCAGCAGAGCTCCGGGACAGGACTATGGCTACACCTTC; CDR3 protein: CASRAPGQDYGYTF
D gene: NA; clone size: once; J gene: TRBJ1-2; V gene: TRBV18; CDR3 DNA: TGTGCCAGCTCACCACCGATCGGGGGCGCGGGTGGCTACACCTTC; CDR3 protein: CASSPPIGGAGGYTF
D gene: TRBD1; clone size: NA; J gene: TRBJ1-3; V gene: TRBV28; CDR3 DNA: TGTGCCAGCAGTTCGACAGGGAGCTCTGGAAACACCATATATTTT; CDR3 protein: CASSSTGSSGNTIYF
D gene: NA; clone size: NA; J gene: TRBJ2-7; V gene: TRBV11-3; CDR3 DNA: TGTGCCAGCAGCTTAGTGAGCTCCTACGAGCAGTACTTC; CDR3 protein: CASSLVSSYEQYF
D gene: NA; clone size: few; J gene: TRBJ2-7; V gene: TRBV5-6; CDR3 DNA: TGTGCCAGCAGCTATAACCCTGGCCCTTCCTACGAGCAGTACTTC; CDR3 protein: CASSYNPGPSYEQYF
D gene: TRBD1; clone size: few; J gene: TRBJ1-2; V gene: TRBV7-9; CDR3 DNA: TGTGCCAGCAGTCTTTCAGGGGGTGCCTGGGACGGCTACACCTTC; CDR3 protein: CASSLSGGAWDGYTF